This T cell receptor (beta chain) originates from a study of regulatory T cells in long-lasting Graves disease. In the study overall: For a period under 3 months, newly diagnosed Graves' patients had taken antithyroid drugs.

Arm-PCR of CDR3 regions with iRepertoire HTBI primers generated TCR beta libraries. TCRdb analysed the multiplex PCR reads with MiXCR anew, one entry per CDR3 protein. The sample has about 440,000 distinct CDR3 sequences, approximately 15% seen once. Time point specified: newly diagnosed GD, antithyroid drugs for less than 3 months. PBMCs provided the RNA from which the TCR library was made. The CDR3 sequence is 15 residues long. A note on this clonotype: The antigen is unknown. A much larger clone is a single base away; this may be a read error.

General study results and limits: Relative to newly diagnosed Graves' patients, persistent ones had lower TCR diversity.

The same specimen was also included in a second study, on T cells in Graves' hyperthyroidism and ophthalmopathy. This second study notes: The authors deemed Graves' hyperthyroidism stable absent ophthalmopathy progression within 18 months. RT-PCR in the first round (using the HTBI primer set) targeted the TCR CDR3.

The chain uses TRBV12-3 or TRBV12-4 and TRBJ1-6; the D gene is possibly TRBD1 (5 bases). The specimen comprised peripheral blood mononuclear cells (PBMCs), sampled at new diagnosis, from a patient treated with antithyroid drugs. The source of this sequence is a woman younger than 45 with Graves disease. CDR3 region: CAGSLVAAGLSPLHF. The CDR3, as DNA: TGTGCCGGCAGTTTAGTCGCGGCAGGGCTGTCACCCCTCCACTTT.